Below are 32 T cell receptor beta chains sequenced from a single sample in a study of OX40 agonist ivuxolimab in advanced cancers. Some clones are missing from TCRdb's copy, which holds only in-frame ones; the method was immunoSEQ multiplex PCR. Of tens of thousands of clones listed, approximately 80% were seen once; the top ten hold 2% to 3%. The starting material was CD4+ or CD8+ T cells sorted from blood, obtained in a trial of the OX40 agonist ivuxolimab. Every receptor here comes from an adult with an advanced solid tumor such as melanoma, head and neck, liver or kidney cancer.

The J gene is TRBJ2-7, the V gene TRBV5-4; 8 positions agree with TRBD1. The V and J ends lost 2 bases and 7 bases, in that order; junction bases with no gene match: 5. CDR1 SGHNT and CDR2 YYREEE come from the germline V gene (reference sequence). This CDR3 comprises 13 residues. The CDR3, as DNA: TGTGCCAGCAGCTTTCGGGACAGGCAAGAGCAGTACTTC. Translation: CASSFRDRQEQYF.

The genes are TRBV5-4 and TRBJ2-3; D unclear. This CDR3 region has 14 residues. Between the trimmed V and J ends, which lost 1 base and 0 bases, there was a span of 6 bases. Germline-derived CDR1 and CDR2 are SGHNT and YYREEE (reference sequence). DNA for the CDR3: TGTGCCAGCAGCTTGAGTCAGAGCACAGATACGCAGTATTTT. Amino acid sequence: CASSLSQSTDTQYF.

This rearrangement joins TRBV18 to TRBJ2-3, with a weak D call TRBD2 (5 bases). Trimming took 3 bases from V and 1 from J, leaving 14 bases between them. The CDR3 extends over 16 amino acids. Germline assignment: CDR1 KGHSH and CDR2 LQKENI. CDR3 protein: CASSPVGHSGTDTQYF. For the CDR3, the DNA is TGTGCCAGCTCACCGGTCGGTCATAGCGGCACAGATACGCAGTATTTT.

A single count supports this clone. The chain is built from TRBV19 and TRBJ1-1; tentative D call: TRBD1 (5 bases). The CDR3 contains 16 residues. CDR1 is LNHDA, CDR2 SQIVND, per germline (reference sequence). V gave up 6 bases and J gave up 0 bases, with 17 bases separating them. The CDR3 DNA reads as TGTGCCAGTAGCCCTTACTTGACAGACATGAACACTGAAGCTTTCTTT. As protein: CASSPYLTDMNTEAFF. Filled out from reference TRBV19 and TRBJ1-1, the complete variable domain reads DGGITQSPKYLFRKEGQNVTLSCEQNLNHDAMYWYRQDPGQGLRLIYYSQIVNDFQKGDIAEGYSVSREKKESFPLTVTSAQKNPTAFYLCASSPYLTDMNTEAFFGQGTRLTVV.

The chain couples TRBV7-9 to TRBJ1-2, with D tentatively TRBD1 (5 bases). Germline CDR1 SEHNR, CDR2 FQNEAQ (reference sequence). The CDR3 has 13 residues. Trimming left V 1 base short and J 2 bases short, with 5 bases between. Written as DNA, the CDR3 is TGTGCCAGCAGCTTAGGACAGAACTATGGCTACACCTTC. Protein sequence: CASSLGQNYGYTF.

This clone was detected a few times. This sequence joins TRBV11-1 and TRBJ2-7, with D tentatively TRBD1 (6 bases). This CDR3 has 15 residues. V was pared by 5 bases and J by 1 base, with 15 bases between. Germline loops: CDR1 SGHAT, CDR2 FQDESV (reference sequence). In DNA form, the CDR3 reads TGTGCCAGCAGCCGGACGGACAGCCGATCCTACGAGCAGTACTTC. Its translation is CASSRTDSRSYEQYF.

Here the CDR3 DNA reads TGTGCCAGCAGGGGGACTAGCGGCAATACCTACGAGCAGTACTTC. This translates into CASRGTSGNTYEQYF. This chain uses TRBV11-3 with TRBJ2-7; 11 nucleotides align to TRBD2. Germline CDR1 is SGHNT and CDR2 is YENEEA. V dropped 6 bases and J dropped 2; count of bases not matched to a gene: 6. This CDR3 has 15 amino acids.

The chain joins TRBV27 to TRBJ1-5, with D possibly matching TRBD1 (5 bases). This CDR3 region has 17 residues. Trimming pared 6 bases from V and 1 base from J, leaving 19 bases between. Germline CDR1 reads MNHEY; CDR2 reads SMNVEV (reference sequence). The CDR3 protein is CASSKSLGGTSNQPQHF. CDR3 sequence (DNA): TGTGCCAGCAGCAAAAGTCTCGGGGGTACCAGCAATCAGCCCCAGCATTTT.

CDR3: CASSVGAGVISNEQFF. The CDR3 nucleotides are TGTGCCAGCAGCGTAGGTGCAGGGGTAATATCCAATGAGCAGTTCTTC. The chain combines TRBV9 with TRBJ2-1, with a tentative D call TRBD1 (6 bases). The CDR3 extends over 16 amino acids. Germline values: CDR1 SGDLS, CDR2 YYNGEE. The ends were cut back, 0 bases at V and 6 bases at J, with 16 bases in the middle. The full variable domain, with the rest looked up from reference TRBV9 and TRBJ2-1, is DSGVTQTPKHLITATGQRVTLRCSPRSGDLSVYWYQQSLDQGLQFLIQYYNGEERAKGNILERFSAQQFPDLHSELNLSSLELGDSALYFCASSVGAGVISNEQFFGPGTRLTVL.

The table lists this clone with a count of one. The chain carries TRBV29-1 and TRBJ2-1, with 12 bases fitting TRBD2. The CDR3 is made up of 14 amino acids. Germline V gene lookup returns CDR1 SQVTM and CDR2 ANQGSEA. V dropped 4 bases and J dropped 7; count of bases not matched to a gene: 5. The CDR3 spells CSVALLAGGNEQFF. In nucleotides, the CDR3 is TGCAGCGTTGCACTACTAGCGGGAGGAAATGAGCAGTTCTTC.

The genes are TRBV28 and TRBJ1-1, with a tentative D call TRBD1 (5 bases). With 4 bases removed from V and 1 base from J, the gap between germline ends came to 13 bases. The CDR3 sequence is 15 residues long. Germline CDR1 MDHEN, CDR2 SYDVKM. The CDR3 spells CASSSPPRANTEAFF. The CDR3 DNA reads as TGTGCCAGCAGTTCCCCTCCCAGGGCGAACACTGAAGCTTTCTTT.

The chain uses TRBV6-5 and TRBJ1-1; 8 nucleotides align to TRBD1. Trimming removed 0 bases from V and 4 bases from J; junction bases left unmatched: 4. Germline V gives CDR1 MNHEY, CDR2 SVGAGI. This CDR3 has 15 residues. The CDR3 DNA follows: TGTGCCAGCAGTTACTCCCAGGGGGCCGTCACTGAAGCTTTCTTT. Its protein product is CASSYSQGAVTEAFF.

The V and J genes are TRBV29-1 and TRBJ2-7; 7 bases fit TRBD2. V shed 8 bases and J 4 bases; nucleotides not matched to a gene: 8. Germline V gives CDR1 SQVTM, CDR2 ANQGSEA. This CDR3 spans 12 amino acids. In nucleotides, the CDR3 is TGCAGCATTCGGGGCGGGGGTTACGAGCAGTACTTC. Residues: CSIRGGGYEQYF.

DNA of the CDR3: TGTGCCATCAGGCCCCAGCGGGGGGGCCGCAATGAGCAGTTCTTC. Amino acids: CAIRPQRGGRNEQFF. The chain is built from TRBV10-3 and TRBJ2-1; 10 bases line up with TRBD2. Germline assignment: CDR1 ENHRY and CDR2 SYGVKD. The CDR3 sequence is 15 residues long. The trim removed 6 bases at V and 6 bases at J, leaving 8 bases unmatched.

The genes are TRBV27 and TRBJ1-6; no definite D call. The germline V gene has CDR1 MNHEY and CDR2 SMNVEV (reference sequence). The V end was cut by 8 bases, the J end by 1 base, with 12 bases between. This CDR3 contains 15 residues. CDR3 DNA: TGTGCCAGCCAAGAGAGGGAATCCTATAATTCACCCCTCCACTTT. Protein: CASQERESYNSPLHF.

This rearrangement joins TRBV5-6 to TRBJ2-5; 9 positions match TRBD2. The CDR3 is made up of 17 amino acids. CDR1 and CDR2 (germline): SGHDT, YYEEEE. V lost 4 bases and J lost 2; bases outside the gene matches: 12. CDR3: CASSAGWTGLAQETQYF. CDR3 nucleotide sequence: TGTGCCAGCAGCGCCGGGTGGACGGGACTAGCTCAAGAGACCCAGTACTTC.

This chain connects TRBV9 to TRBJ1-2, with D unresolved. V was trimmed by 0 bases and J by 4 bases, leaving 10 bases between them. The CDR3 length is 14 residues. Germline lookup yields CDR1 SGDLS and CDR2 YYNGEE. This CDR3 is CASSVGEGVYGYTF. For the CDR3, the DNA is TGTGCCAGCAGCGTAGGGGAGGGAGTCTATGGCTACACCTTC.

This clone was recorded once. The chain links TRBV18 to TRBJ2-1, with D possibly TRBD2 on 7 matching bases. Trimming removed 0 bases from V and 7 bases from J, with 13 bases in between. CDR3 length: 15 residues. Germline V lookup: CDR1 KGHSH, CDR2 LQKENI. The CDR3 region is CASSPPGGGVNEQFF. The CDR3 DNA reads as TGTGCCAGCTCACCACCGGGGGGGGGCGTAAATGAGCAGTTCTTC.

CDR3 in DNA: TGTGCCAGCAGCCTAGGGGGGGGCAGCGTAAATGAAAAACTGTTTTTT. This translates into CASSLGGGSVNEKLFF. V gene TRBV7-2 combines with J gene TRBJ1-4, with D perhaps matching TRBD1 (6 bases). The CDR3 contains 16 residues. Trimming took off 5 bases at V and 5 bases at J, with 18 bases between the two ends. Germline CDR1 and CDR2: SGHTA and FQGNSA.

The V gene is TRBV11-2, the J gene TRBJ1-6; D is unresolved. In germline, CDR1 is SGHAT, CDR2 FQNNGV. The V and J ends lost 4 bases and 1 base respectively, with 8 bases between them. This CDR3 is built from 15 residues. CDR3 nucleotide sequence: TGTGCCAGCAGCTATTTGGGGTCCTATAATTCACCCCTCCACTTT. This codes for CASSYLGSYNSPLHF.

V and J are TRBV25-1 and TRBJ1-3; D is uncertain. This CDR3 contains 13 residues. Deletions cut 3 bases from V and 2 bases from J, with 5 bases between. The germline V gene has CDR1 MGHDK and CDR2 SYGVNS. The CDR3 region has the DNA TGTGCCAGCAGTGACCAAACTGGAAACACCATATATTTT. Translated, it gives CASSDQTGNTIYF. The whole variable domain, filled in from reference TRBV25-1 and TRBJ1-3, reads EADIYQTPRYLVIGTGKKITLECSQTMGHDKMYWYQQDPGMELHLIHYSYGVNSTEKGDLSSESTVSRIRTEHFPLTLESARPSHTSQYLCASSDQTGNTIYFGEGSWLTVV.

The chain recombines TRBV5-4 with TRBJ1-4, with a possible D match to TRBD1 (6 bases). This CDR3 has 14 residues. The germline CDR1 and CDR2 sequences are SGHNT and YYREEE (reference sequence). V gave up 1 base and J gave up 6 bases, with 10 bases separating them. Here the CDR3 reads CASSLRGVDEKLFF. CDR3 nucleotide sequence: TGTGCCAGCAGCTTGAGGGGGGTGGATGAAAAACTGTTTTTT.

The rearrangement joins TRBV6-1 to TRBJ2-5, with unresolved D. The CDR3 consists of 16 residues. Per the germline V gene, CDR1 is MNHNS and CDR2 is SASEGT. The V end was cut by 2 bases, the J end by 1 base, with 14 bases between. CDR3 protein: CASSEKPPTVQETQYF. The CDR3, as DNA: TGTGCCAGCAGTGAAAAGCCCCCCACGGTCCAAGAGACCCAGTACTTC.

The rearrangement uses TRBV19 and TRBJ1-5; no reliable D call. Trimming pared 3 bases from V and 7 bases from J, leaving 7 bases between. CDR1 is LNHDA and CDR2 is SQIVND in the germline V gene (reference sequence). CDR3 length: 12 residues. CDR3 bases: TGTGCCAGTAGTATGGTAAGCCAGCCCCAGCATTTT. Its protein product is CASSMVSQPQHF.

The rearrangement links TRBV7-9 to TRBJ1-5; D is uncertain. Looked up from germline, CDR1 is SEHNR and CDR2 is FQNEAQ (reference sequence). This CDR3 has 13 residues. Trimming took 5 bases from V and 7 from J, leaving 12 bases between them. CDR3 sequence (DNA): TGTGCCAGCAGCCAAGATCTGGGGCAGCCCCAGCATTTT. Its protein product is CASSQDLGQPQHF.

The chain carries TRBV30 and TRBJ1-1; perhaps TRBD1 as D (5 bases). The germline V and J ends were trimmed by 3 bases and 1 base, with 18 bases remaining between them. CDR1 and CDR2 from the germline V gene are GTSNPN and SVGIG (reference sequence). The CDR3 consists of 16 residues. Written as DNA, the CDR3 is TGTGCCTGGAGGCGCGGGGGGAGATTGGGGAACACTGAAGCTTTCTTT. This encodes CAWRRGGRLGNTEAFF.

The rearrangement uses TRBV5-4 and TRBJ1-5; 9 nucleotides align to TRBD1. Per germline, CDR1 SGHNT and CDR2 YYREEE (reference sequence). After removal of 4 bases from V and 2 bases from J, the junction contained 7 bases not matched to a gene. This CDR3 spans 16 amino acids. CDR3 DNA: TGTGCCAGCAGCAAGGGGACAGGGCAAGGCAATCAGCCCCAGCATTTT. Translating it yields CASSKGTGQGNQPQHF.

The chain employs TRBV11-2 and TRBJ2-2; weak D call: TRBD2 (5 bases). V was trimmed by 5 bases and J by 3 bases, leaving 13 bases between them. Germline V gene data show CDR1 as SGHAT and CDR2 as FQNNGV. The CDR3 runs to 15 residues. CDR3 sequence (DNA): TGTGCCAGCAGCCCAATACGGGGATACACCGGGGAGCTGTTTTTT. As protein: CASSPIRGYTGELFF.

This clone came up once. The CDR3 loop is CASRSGKNIQYF. The CDR3 nucleotides are TGTGCCAGCCGATCGGGGAAAAACATTCAGTACTTC. The gene calls are TRBV19 and TRBJ2-4, with D possibly being TRBD2 (5 bases). The CDR3 runs to 12 residues. Trimming stripped 9 bases from V and 4 bases from J, with 10 bases between. Germline V gives CDR1 LNHDA, CDR2 SQIVND (reference sequence).

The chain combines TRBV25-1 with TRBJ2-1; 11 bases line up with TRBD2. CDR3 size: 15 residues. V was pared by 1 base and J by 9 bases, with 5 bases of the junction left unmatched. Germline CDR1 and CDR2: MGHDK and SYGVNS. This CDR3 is CASSEFSGRGGEQFF. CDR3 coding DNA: TGTGCCAGCAGTGAATTTAGCGGGAGGGGGGGTGAGCAGTTCTTC.

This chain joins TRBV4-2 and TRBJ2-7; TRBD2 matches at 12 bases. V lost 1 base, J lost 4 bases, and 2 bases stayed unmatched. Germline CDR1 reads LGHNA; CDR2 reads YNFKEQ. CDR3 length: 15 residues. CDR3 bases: TGTGCCAGCAGCCAAGGGACTAGCGGGGAGTACGAGCAGTACTTC. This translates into CASSQGTSGEYEQYF.

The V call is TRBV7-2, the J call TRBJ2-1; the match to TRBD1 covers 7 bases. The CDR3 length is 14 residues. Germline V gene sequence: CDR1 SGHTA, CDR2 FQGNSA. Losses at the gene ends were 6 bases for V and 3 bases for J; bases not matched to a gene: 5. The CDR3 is CASRPGQSYNEQFF. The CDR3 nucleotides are TGTGCCAGCAGACCGGGACAGAGCTACAATGAGCAGTTCTTC.